This T cell receptor beta chain was identified in a study of STAT5B mutations in CD4+ large granular lymphocyte leukemia. Study information: Among healthy donors, a particular HLA allele went with more CDR3 'QG' motifs. General study points: TRBV06-family usage was enriched in top patient clones (8/27) versus controls (2/35). Main leukemic clonotypes were patient-specific, but roughly 26% appeared at low frequency elsewhere.

Notes on this clone: Its antigen is as yet unknown.

Profiling relied on immunoSEQ multiplex PCR, and the TCRdb table lists in-frame clones only, not all of them. The table lists around 34,000 clones, around 85% of them singletons, with roughly 1.3% in the top ten. The CDR3 has 14 residues. The germline gives CDR1 SGHNT, CDR2 YYREEE (reference sequence). V dropped 2 bases and J dropped 2; count of bases not matched to a gene: 2. The rearrangement joins TRBV5-4 to TRBJ2-3; TRBD2 agrees at 7 bases. This clonotype originated in a human donor in good health. The specimen sequenced was CD4+ T cells from blood buffy coats. The CDR3 spells CASSLAGTTDTQYF. CDR3 in DNA: TGTGCCAGCAGCTTAGCGGGGACCACAGATACGCAGTATTTT.